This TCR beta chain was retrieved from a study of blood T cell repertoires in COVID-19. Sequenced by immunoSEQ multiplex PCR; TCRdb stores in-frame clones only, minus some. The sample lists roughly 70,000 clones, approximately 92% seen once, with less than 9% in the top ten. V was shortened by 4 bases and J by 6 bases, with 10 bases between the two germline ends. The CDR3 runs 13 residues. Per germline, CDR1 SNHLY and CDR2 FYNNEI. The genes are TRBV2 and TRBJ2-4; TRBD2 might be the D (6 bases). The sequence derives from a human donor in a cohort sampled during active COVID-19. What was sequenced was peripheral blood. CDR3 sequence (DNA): TGTGCCAGCAGTGGGCAGGGAGGAAACATTCAGTACTTC. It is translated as CASSGQGGNIQYF. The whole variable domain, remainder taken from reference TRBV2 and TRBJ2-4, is EPEVTQTPSHQVTQMGQEVILRCVPISNHLYFYWYRQILGQKVEFLVSFYNNEISEKSEIFDDQFSVERPDGSNFTLKIRSTKLEDSAMYFCASSGQGGNIQYFGAGTRLSVL.